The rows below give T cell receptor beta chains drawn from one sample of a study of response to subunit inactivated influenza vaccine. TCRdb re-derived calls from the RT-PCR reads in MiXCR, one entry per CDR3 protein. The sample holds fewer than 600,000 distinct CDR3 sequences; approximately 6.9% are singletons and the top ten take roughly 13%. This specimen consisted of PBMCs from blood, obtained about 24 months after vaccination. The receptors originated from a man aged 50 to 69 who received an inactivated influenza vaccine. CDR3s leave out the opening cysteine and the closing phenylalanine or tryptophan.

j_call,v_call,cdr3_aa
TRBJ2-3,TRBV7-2,ASRRGLATSTDTQY
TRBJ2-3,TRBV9,ASSVSGADTQY
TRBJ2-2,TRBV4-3,ASSQEGTPGAGELF
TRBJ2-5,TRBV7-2,ASSPPSAVETQY
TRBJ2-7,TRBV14,ASSLSGTSGSEQY
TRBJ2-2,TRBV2,ASGTYLGGATGELF
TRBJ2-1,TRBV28,ASSLLTSTGLGHEQF
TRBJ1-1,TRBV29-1,SVLPDLNTEAF
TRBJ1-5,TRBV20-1,SARVRGGNQPQH
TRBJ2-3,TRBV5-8,ASSFQPGTDTQY
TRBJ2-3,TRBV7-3,ASSLTGTGGILGTQY
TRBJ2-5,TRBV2,ASSETWAGQETQY
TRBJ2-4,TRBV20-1,SAREGQGNIQY
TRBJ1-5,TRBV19,ASSRTGIGQPQH
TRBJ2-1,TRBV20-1,SARERATYNEQF
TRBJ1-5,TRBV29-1,SVADYSNQPQH
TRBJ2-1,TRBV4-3,ASSQERWGNEQF
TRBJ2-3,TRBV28,ASIPPTGTQY
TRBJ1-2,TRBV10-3,AISPTEANYGYT
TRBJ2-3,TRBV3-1,ASSLGTDATDTQY
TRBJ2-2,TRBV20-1,SAQDRNQSGELF
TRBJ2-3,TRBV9,ASSSSGNTDTQY
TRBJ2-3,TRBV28,ASSSQRNTQY
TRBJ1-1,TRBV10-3,AISGQQNTEAF
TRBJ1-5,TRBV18,ASSPWGGNQPQH
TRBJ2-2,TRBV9,ASSADSPRHTGELF
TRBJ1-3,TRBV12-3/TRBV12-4,ASSLTSGGNTIY
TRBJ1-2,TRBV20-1,SARDPAGRSGGYT
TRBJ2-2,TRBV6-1,ATKEGSTGELF
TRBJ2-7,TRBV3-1,ASSPGLAGSYEQY
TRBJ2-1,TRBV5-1,ASSLAGQGINEQF
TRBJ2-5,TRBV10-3,AISEGLVQETQY
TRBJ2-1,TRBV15,ATKAGGLPHEQF
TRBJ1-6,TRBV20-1,SARSNLQSSYNSPLH
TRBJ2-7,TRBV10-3,AIQTDSYEQN
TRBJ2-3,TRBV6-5,ASSYTGDTDTQY
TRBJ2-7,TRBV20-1,SAPGTSEYEQY
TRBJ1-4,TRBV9,ASSPDRGGEKLF
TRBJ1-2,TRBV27,ASSYTGVRGGPHGYT
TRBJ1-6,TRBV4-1,ASSLELGYYNSPLH
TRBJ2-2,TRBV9,ASRFGGGELF
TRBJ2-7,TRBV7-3,ASPGGSYEQY
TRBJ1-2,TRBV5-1,ASSLRTGNNYGYT
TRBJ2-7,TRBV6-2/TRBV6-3,ASSYSVGTSYHEQY
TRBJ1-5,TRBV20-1,SAQTGIGQPQH
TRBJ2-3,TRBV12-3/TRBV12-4,ASSDRQVTDTQY
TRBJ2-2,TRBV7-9,ASSPGDSGELF
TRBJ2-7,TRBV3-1,ASNKAGRAYEQY
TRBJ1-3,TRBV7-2,ASSLGGTGISGNTIY
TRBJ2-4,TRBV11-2,ASRTGTGGNIQY
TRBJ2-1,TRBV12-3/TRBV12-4,ASSFAGGSYNEQF
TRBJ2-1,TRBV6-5,ASSYVVAGGPSSYNEQF
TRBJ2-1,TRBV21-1,ASSKPGLAYNEQF
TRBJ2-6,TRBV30,AWRVGGANVLT
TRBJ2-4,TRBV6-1,ASSPRDRVLENIQY
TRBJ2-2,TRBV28,ASSLGGRRRTGELF
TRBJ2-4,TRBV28,ASSFGGQGDTIQY
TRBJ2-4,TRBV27,ASSFAGAKNIQY
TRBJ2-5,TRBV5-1,ASSFGYTQETQY